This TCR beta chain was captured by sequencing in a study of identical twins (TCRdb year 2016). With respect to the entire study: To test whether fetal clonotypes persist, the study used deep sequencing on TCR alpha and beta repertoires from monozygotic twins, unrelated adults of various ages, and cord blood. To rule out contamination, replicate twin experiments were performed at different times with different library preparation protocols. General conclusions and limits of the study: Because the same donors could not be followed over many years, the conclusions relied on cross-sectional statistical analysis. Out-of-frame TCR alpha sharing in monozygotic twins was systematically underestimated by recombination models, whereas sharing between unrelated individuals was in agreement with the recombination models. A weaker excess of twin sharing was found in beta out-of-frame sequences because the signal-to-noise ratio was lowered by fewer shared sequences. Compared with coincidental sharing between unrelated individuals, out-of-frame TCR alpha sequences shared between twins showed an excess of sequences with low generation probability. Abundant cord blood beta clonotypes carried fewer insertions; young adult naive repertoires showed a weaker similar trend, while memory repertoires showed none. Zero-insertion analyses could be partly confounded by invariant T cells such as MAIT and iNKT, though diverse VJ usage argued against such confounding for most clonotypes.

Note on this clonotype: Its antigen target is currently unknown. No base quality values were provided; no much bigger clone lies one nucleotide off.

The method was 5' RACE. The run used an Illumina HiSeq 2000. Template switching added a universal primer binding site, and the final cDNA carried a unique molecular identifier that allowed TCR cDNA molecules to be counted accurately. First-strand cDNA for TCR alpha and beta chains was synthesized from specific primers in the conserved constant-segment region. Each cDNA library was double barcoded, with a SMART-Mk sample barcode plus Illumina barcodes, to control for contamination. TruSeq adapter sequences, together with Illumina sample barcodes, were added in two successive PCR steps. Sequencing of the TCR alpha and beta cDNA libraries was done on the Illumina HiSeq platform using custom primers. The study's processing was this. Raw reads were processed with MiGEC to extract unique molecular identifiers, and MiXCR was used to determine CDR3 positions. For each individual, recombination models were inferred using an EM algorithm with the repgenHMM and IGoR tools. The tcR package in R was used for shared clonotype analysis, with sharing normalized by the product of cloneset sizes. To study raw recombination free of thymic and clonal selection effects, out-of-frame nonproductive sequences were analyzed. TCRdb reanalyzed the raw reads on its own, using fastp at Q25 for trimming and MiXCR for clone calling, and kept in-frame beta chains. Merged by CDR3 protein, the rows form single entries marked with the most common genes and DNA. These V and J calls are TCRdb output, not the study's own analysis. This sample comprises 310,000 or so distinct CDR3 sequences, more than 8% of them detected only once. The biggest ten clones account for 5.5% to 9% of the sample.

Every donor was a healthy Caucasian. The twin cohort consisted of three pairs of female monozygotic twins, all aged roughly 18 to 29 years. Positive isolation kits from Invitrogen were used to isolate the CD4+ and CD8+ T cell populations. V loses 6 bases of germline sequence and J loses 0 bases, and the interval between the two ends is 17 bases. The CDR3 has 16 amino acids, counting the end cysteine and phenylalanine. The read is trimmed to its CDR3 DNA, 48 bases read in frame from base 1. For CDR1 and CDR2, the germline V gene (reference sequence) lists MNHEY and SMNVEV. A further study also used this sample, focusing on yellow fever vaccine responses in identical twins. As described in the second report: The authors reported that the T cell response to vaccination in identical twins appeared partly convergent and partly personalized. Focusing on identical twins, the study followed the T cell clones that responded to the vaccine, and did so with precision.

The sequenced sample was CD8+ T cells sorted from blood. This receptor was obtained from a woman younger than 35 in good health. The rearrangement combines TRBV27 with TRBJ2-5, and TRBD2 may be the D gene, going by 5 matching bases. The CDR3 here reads CASSPAGYGNQETQYF. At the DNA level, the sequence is TGTGCCAGCAGCCCCGCCGGGTACGGGAACCAAGAGACCCAGTACTTC.